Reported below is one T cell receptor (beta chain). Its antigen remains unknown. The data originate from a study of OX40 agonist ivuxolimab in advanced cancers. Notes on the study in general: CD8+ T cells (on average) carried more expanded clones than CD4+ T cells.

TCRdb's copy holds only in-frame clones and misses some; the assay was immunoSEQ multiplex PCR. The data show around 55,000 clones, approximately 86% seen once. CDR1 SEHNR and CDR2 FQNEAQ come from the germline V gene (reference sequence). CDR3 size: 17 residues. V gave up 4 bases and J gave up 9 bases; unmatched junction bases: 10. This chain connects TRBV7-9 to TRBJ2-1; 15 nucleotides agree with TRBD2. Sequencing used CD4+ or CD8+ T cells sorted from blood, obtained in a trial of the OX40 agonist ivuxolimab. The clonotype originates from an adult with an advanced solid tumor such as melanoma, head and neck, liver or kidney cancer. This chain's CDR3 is CASSSPGLAGGPGEQFF. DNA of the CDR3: TGTGCCAGCAGCTCCCCAGGACTAGCGGGGGGGCCGGGTGAGCAGTTCTTC.